These 4 T cell receptor beta chains originate from one sample sequenced in a study of OX40 agonist ivuxolimab in advanced cancers. Some clones are missing from TCRdb's copy, which holds only in-frame ones; the method was immunoSEQ multiplex PCR. The table lists about 64,000 clones, 80% to 90% of them singletons. The sample consisted of CD4+ or CD8+ T cells sorted from blood, taken in a trial of the OX40 agonist ivuxolimab. The source of these receptors is an adult with an advanced solid tumor such as melanoma, head and neck, liver or kidney cancer.

This clone appeared a single time. The chain couples TRBV9 to TRBJ2-3; D may correspond to TRBD1 or TRBD2 (6 bases each). The germline V gene has CDR1 SGDLS and CDR2 YYNGEE. Deletions cut 4 bases from V and 0 bases from J, with 18 bases between. This CDR3 comprises 17 residues. The CDR3 loop reads CASSRAGGGTSTDTQYF. As DNA, the CDR3 is TGTGCCAGCAGCCGCGCTGGGGGCGGGACTAGCACAGATACGCAGTATTTT.

The J gene is TRBJ2-2, the V gene TRBV7-6; TRBD2 matches at 8 bases. Germline V gene sequence: CDR1 SGHVS, CDR2 FNYEAQ. The CDR3 is 13 residues long. V was clipped by 6 bases and J by 7 bases; unmatched bases: 4. The CDR3 coding sequence is TGTGCCAGCAGAGCGGGAGCGTTCGGGGAGCTGTTTTTT. Its translation: CASRAGAFGELFF.

The rearrangement uses TRBV19 and TRBJ1-2; D gene uncertain. The CDR3 spans 13 residues. V lost 0 bases and J lost 6, with 8 bases in between. Germline V CDR1 and CDR2: LNHDA, SQIVND (reference sequence). The CDR3 nucleotides are TGTGCCAGTAGTATAGACCTCGAGGATGGCTACACCTTC. Translation: CASSIDLEDGYTF.

The chain carries TRBV9 and TRBJ2-4, with a tentative D call TRBD1 (6 bases). This CDR3 is 16 amino acids long. Trimming pared 5 bases from V and 1 base from J, leaving 16 bases between. CDR1 SGDLS and CDR2 YYNGEE come from the germline V gene. CDR3 protein: CASSANGQRAKNIQYF. Here the CDR3 DNA reads TGTGCCAGCAGTGCTAACGGACAGCGGGCCAAAAACATTCAGTACTTC.